The T cell receptor beta chain under discussion was sequenced for a study of control samples from healthy donors and cancer patients. CDR1 SGHTA and CDR2 FQGNSA come from the germline V gene. CDR3 length: 12 residues. V dropped 2 bases and J dropped 7 bases, with 6 bases sitting between them. The protocol was immunoSEQ multiplex PCR, while the TCRdb copy is restricted to in-frame clones and leaves out a portion. The sample carries 250,000 to 300,000 clones, over 75% recorded once. The sample taken for sequencing was PBMCs. The V call is TRBV7-2, the J call TRBJ2-1; possible D gene TRBD2, 5 bases. The TCR was taken from a woman in her sixties or seventies with lung cancer. CDR3 in DNA: TGTGCCAGCAGCTTAACTAGGAATGAGCAGTTCTTC. Translated: CASSLTRNEQFF.